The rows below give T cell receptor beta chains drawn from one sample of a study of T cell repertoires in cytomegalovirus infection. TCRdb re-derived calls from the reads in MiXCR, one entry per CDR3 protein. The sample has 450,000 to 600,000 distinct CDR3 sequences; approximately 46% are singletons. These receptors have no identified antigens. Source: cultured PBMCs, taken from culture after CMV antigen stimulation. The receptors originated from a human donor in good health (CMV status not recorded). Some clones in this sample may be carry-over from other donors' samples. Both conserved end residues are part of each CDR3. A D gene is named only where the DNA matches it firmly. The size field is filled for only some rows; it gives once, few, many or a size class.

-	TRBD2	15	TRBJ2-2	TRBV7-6	TGTGCCAGCAGCCTCGGGACTAGCGGGGCTGGGGAGCTGTTTTTT	CASSLGTSGAGELFF
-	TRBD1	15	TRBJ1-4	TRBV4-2	TGTGCCAGCAGCCCCTCCGACAGGGCTAATGAAAAACTGTTTTTT	CASSPSDRANEKLFF
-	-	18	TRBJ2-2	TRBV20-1	TGCAGTGCCGCAGGCGGGTCTTCCGGGACCCGGAACACCGGGGAGCTGTTTTTT	CSAAGGSSGTRNTGELFF
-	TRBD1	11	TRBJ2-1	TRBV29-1	TGCAGCGGGGACAGTTACAATGAGCAGTTCTTC	CSGDSYNEQFF
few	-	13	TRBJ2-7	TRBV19	TGTGCCAGTAGCCCAGCCCCCGCCTACGAGCAGTACTTC	CASSPAPAYEQYF
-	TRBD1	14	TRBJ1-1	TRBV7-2	TGTGCCAGCAGCTTTACGAGACAGGGGCCTGAAGCTTTCTTT	CASSFTRQGPEAFF
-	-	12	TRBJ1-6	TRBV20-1	TGCAGTGCGTTGTTACAGGGTTCACCCCTCCACTTT	CSALLQGSPLHF
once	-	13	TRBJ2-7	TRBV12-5	TGTGCTAGTGGTTTGGGGCTCCAGACGGCCCTGTACTTC	CASGLGLQTALYF
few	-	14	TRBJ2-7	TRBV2	TGTGCCAGCAGTGGTTTGTCCGGGTCTCAGGAGCAGTACTTC	CASSGLSGSQEQYF
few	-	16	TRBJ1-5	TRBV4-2	TGTGCCAGCAGCCAAGCGGCAGTCTATAGCAATCAGCCCCAGCATTTT	CASSQAAVYSNQPQHF
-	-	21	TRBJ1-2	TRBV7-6	TGTCCCCCCTGTCCCATAGATGGATTATGCATTAGCACACCACGGGGTTATGGCTACACCTTC	CPPCPIDGLCISTPRGYGYTF
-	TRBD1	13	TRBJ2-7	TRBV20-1	TGCAGTGCGTCCGGGACAGGGATCTCCGAGCAGTACTTC	CSASGTGISEQYF
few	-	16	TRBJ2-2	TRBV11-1	TGTGCCAGCAGCTCCTGGAGCAGGCCCAAAACCGGGGAGCTGTTTTTT	CASSSWSRPKTGELFF
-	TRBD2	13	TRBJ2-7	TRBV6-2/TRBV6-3	TGTGCCGGTTCCCGGACTAGCGGATGGGGACAGTACTTC	CAGSRTSGWGQYF
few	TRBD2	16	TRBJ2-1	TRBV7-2	TGTGCCAGCAGGAAGACGGGACTAGCGGGAAGGAATGAGCAGTTCTTC	CASRKTGLAGRNEQFF
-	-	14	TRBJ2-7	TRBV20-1	TGCAGTGCTAGAGAATGGGGGAGGAACTACGAGCAGTACTTC	CSAREWGRNYEQYF
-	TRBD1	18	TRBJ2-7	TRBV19	TGTGCCAGTAGTATAGATACCGGGACAGGGGGCTTGAGGTACGAGCAGTACTTC	CASSIDTGTGGLRYEQYF
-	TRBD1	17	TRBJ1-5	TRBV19	TGTGCCAGTAGTAGCCGGGACAGGGGGCCTACTATTCGGCCCCAGCATTTT	CASSSRDRGPTIRPQHF
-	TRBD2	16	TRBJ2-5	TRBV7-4	TGTGCCAGCAGCTTAGATTGGCGGGGGTACCAAGAGACCCAGTACTTC	CASSLDWRGYQETQYF
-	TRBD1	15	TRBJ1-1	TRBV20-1	TGCAGTGCTAGAGACCGACAGGGGACGAACACTGAAGCTTTCTTT	CSARDRQGTNTEAFF
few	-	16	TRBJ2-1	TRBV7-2	TGTGCCAGCAGCTTAACTTCCGGGGCGTCCGCGAATGAGCAGTTCTTC	CASSLTSGASANEQFF
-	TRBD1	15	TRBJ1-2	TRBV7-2	TGTGCCAGCAGCTTAGCTCCGACAGGGAACTATGGCTACACCTTC	CASSLAPTGNYGYTF
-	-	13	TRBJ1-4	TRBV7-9	TGTGCCAGCAGATCGTCCGGGACCACCGAACTGTTTTTT	CASRSSGTTELFF
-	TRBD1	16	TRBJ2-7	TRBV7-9	TGTGCCAGCAGCCCCCCTAGGACAGGGGGCGGGTACGAGCAGTACTTC	CASSPPRTGGGYEQYF
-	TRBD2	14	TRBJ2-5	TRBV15	TGTGCCACCAGCAGCTTAGCGGGAGCAGAGACCCAGTACTTC	CATSSLAGAETQYF
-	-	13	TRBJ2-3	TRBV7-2	TGTGCCGGGGGGGGCGGGTTCACAGATACGCAGTATTTT	CAGGGGFTDTQYF
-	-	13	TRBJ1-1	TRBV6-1	TGTGCCAGCTCAAGGACCGAAGGGGGTGAAGCTTTCTTT	CASSRTEGGEAFF
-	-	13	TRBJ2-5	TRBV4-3	TGCGCCAGCAGCCAAGGTCTTACCAAGTCCCAGTACTTC	CASSQGLTKSQYF
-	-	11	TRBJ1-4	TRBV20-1	TGCAGTGCTAGTTCCCGGGAAAAACTGTTTTTT	CSASSREKLFF
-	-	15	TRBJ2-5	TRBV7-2	TGTGCCAGCAGCCCAACTGGGACGGTCGTCGAGACCCAGTACTTC	CASSPTGTVVETQYF
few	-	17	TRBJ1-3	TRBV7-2	TGTGCCAGCAGCTTAAGGGGGTTAGCAGGCTCTGGAAACACCATATATTTT	CASSLRGLAGSGNTIYF
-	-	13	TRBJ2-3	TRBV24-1	TGTGCCACCAGTGAGCACCTGGCTGATACGCAGTATTTT	CATSEHLADTQYF
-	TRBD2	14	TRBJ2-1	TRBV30	TGTGCCTGGGTAGTAGCGGGATGGTCCAATGAGCAGTTCTTC	CAWVVAGWSNEQFF
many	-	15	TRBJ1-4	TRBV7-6	TGTGCCAGCAGCTTAGAGGGCGCAACTAATGAAAAACTGTTTTTT	CASSLEGATNEKLFF
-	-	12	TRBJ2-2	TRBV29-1	TGCAGCCTAAGGACCGACGGCGGGGAGCTGTTTTTT	CSLRTDGGELFF
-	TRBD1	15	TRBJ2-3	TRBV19	TGTGCCAGTAGTGCACAGGGGGATCCGCCAGATACGCAGTATTTT	CASSAQGDPPDTQYF
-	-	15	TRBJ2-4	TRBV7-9	TGTGCCAGCAGCCATCGAGGCCTCGAGGGGAACATTCAGTACTTC	CASSHRGLEGNIQYF
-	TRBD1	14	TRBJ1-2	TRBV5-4	TGTGCCAGCAGACCCGACAGGGGGGGGTATGGCTACACCTTC	CASRPDRGGYGYTF
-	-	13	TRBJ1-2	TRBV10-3	TGTGCCATCAATCCACAGGTTAACTATGGCTACACCTTC	CAINPQVNYGYTF
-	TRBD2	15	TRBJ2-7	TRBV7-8	TGTGCCAGCAGCCCCGGAGTAGCGGGCCTTACGGGGCAGTACTTC	CASSPGVAGLTGQYF
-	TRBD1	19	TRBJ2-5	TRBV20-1	TGCAGTGCTAGAGCTTGGGGACAGGGTAGAGGGGGGGTCCAAGAGACCCAGTACTTC	CSARAWGQGRGGVQETQYF
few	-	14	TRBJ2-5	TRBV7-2	TGTGCCAGCAGCGCCGGGGAAATAGGGGAGACCCAGTACTTC	CASSAGEIGETQYF
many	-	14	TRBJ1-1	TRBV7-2	TGTGCCAGCAGCTTCTTACGGTCCGAAACTGAAGCTTTCTTT	CASSFLRSETEAFF
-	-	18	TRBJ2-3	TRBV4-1	TGCGCCAGCAGCCAAGATCAGTATGCGGCGGTAAGCACAGATACGCAGTATTTT	CASSQDQYAAVSTDTQYF
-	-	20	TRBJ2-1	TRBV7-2	TGTGCCAGCAGACGAAAAACCCCGACCGCACCGTGGGGCTCCTACAATGAGCAGTTCTTC	CASRRKTPTAPWGSYNEQFF
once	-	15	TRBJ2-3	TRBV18	TGTACCAGCTCACCACCCCACCGGAGCACAGATACGCAGTATTTT	CTSSPPHRSTDTQYF
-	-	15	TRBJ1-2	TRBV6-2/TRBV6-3	TGTGCCAGCAGTTACGCCCCAGCAGGGACCTATGGCTACACCTTC	CASSYAPAGTYGYTF
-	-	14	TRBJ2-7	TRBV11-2	TGTGCCAGCAGCTTTGGGACCTCCGGGGACGAGCAGTACTTC	CASSFGTSGDEQYF
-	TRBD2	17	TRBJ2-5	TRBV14	TGTGCCAGCAGCCAAGCGTGGGGCACTAGCGGGGGTGACACCCAGTACTTC	CASSQAWGTSGGDTQYF
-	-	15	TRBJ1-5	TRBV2	TGTGCCAGCAGTGAAGAGCTGTATAGCAATCAGCCCCAGCATTTT	CASSEELYSNQPQHF